One and the same sample provided the 17 T cell receptor beta chains below, sequenced in a study of blood T cell repertoires in COVID-19 (dated by TCRdb to 2018 to 2021). Library preparation used the immunoSEQ multiplex PCR assay. TCRdb's version of the immuneACCESS table is confined to in-frame rearrangements and falls short of the full clone set. An unresolved V gene accounts for under half of the shortfall where checked; the remainder is of unknown origin. This sample has around 37,000 clones in its table, and 87% of those were observed once. The top ten clonotypes cover less than 2% of the sample. The sequenced sample was peripheral blood. The receptor set was obtained from a man between 50 and 59 years old with active or convalescent COVID-19.

On this clone itself: Within the sample, other DNA sequences also encode this same CDR3. This chain uses TRBV10-1 with TRBJ2-1; possible D gene TRBD1, 5 bases. The length of the CDR3 is 18 residues. Germline V CDR1 and CDR2: WNHNN, SYGVQD (reference sequence). V was cut by 6 bases and J by 0 bases, with 21 bases left in between. The CDR3 nucleotides read TGCGCCAGCAGAGCCTGGGGCAGTGAGATCAGCTCCTACAATGAGCAGTTCTTC. This gives the protein CASRAWGSEISSYNEQFF.

This clone was observed a single time. The chain uses TRBV6-2 or TRBV6-3 and TRBJ1-1, with 7 nucleotides matching TRBD1. V lost 4 bases to trimming and J lost 1 base; unmatched junction nucleotides: 9. Germline V gene data show CDR1 as MNHEY and CDR2 as SVGEGT. The CDR3 covers 16 residues. The CDR3 reads CASSWEEGASNTEAFF. As DNA, the CDR3 is TGTGCCAGCAGTTGGGAGGAGGGGGCTTCGAACACTGAAGCTTTCTTT.

The rearrangement joins TRBV19 to TRBJ1-2; 7 positions match TRBD1. Germline V gene data show CDR1 as LNHDA and CDR2 as SQIVND (reference sequence). V shed 5 bases and J 2 bases; nucleotides not matched to a gene: 8. This CDR3 comprises 15 residues. The CDR3 nucleotides are TGTGCCAGTAGTTCCCGGACAGGAGGAAACTATGGCTACACCTTC. Amino acid sequence: CASSSRTGGNYGYTF.

The V and J genes are TRBV6-5 and TRBJ2-1; possibly TRBD1 for D (5 bases). V lost 10 bases, J lost 3 bases, and 13 bases lay in between. The CDR3 covers 13 residues. Germline V lookup: CDR1 MNHEY, CDR2 SVGAGI. The DNA for the CDR3 is TGTGCCACCAAGGGGATTAGCTACAATGAGCAGTTCTTC. Translated: CATKGISYNEQFF.

The chain has TRBV2 and TRBJ2-1, with D possibly being TRBD1 (6 bases). Germline lookup yields CDR1 SNHLY and CDR2 FYNNEI. Deletions cut 3 bases from V and 15 bases from J, with 12 bases between. The CDR3 length is 11 residues. The CDR3 region has the DNA TGTGCCAGCAGTGAGGTCGGACAGCGGTTCTTC. Protein product: CASSEVGQRFF.

The rearrangement uses TRBV6-2 or TRBV6-3 and TRBJ2-7, with TRBD1 matching over 11 bases. Germline V CDR1 and CDR2: MNHEY, SVGEGT. This CDR3 comprises 15 residues. J was trimmed by 2 bases and V by 2 bases; bases with no gene match: 2. Written as DNA, the CDR3 is TGTGCCAGCAGTTACCCGGGACAGGGGGCCTACGAGCAGTACTTC. Translation gives CASSYPGQGAYEQYF.

This chain links TRBV29-1 with TRBJ2-1, with a weak D call TRBD1 (5 bases). This CDR3 comprises 13 residues. Germline V lookup: CDR1 SQVTM, CDR2 ANQGSEA. Trimming left V 7 bases short and J 6 bases short, with 16 bases between. The CDR3 DNA follows: TGCAGCGCCTCATGGCCGGACACCAATGAGCAGTTCTTC. Its translation is CSASWPDTNEQFF.

This chain connects TRBV10-3 to TRBJ2-7; 9 positions match TRBD1. Losses at the gene ends were 0 bases for V and 2 bases for J; bases not matched to a gene: 2. Germline V lookup: CDR1 ENHRY, CDR2 SYGVKD. This CDR3 has 15 amino acids. The CDR3 DNA reads TGTGCCATCAGTGAGTCGGGGACAGGGACCTACGAGCAGTACTTC. Translating it yields CAISESGTGTYEQYF.

The chain is built from TRBV15 and TRBJ1-1; perhaps TRBD1 as D (6 bases). Per germline, CDR1 LNHNV and CDR2 YYDKDF (reference sequence). The CDR3 is 16 amino acids. V was shortened by 7 bases and J by 0 bases, with 18 bases between the two germline ends. CDR3 nucleotide sequence: TGTGCCACCACCAGGGGCCGAAGTCTCATGAACACTGAAGCTTTCTTT. This encodes CATTRGRSLMNTEAFF.

This sequence joins TRBV28 and TRBJ1-5, with D perhaps matching TRBD1 (5 bases). Germline V CDR1 and CDR2: MDHEN, SYDVKM. V was cut by 7 bases and J by 5 bases, with 15 bases left in between. This CDR3 contains 14 residues. CDR3 coding DNA: TGTGCCAGCACCGGCCTCCGGGGGGATCAGCCCCAGCATTTT. Translated, it gives CASTGLRGDQPQHF. Variable domain in full (rest from reference TRBV28 and TRBJ1-5): DVKVTQSSRYLVKRTGEKVFLECVQDMDHENMFWYRQDPGLGLRLIYFSYDVKMKEKGDIPEGYSVSREKKERFSLILESASTNQTSMYLCASTGLRGDQPQHFGDGTRLSIL.

The chain joins TRBV3-1 (or the pseudogene TRBV3-2) to TRBJ2-2; D perhaps matches TRBD1 (6 bases). Germline V gene lookup returns CDR1 LGHDT and CDR2 YNNKEL (reference sequence). The length of the CDR3 is 15 residues. V dropped 4 bases and J dropped 4 bases, with 13 bases sitting between them. The CDR3, as DNA: TGTGCCAGCAGCCTTTGGGGGCAGGCCACCGGGGAGCTGTTTTTT. As protein: CASSLWGQATGELFF.

V usage is TRBV15 and J usage is TRBJ2-5; 7 bases align to TRBD1. Germline V CDR1 and CDR2: LNHNV, YYDKDF (reference sequence). The CDR3 has 15 amino acids. Germline trimming cut 4 bases from V and 1 base from J; bases unmatched to any gene: 6. In DNA, the CDR3 is TGTGCCACCAGCACACGGGACAGCTTCCAAGAGACCCAGTACTTC. Residues: CATSTRDSFQETQYF.

This clone has only a few counts. This rearrangement joins TRBV18 to TRBJ1-1; no definite D call. This CDR3 contains 17 residues. Germline CDR1 reads KGHSH; CDR2 reads LQKENI. Trimming took off 1 base at V and 1 base at J, with 16 bases between the two ends. In DNA, the CDR3 is TGTGCCAGCTCACCACTGAGTCCGGGTCCCTCGAACACTGAAGCTTTCTTT. Encoded protein: CASSPLSPGPSNTEAFF.

The chain uses TRBV10-1 and TRBJ1-3; the D is unclear. This CDR3 contains 14 residues. Germline-derived CDR1 and CDR2 are WNHNN and SYGVQD (reference sequence). V dropped 3 bases and J dropped 3 bases, with 9 bases sitting between them. The CDR3 here is CASSDRSNGNTIYF. As DNA, the CDR3 is TGCGCCAGCAGTGATCGGTCAAATGGAAACACCATATATTTT.

This rearrangement joins TRBV27 to TRBJ2-1; 8 positions agree with TRBD2. This CDR3 is 14 amino acids long. J gave up 4 bases and V 5 bases, and 4 bases lay outside the gene matches. CDR1 is MNHEY, CDR2 SMNVEV, per germline (reference sequence). Here the CDR3 DNA reads TGTGCCAGCAGTCGAACTAGCGGTTACAATGAGCAGTTCTTC. It yields the protein CASSRTSGYNEQFF.

The rearrangement uses TRBV5-6 and TRBJ2-1, with D possibly being TRBD2 (6 bases). The CDR3 consists of 16 residues. CDR1 SGHDT and CDR2 YYEEEE come from the germline V gene. V gave up 5 bases and J gave up 0 bases, with 15 bases separating them. The CDR3 reads CASSSYPGVSYNEQFF. CDR3 in DNA: TGTGCCAGCAGTAGTTACCCGGGAGTCTCCTACAATGAGCAGTTCTTC.

The chain couples TRBV6-2 or TRBV6-3 to TRBJ1-5; TRBD1 aligns across 7 bases. The ends lost 1 base at V and 2 bases at J; junction bases unmatched: 8. This CDR3 spans 17 amino acids. Per the germline V gene, CDR1 is MNHEY and CDR2 is SVGEGT. The CDR3 coding sequence is TGTGCCAGCAGTTACTTAGGGGGCGCGAATGGCAATCAGCCCCAGCATTTT. Residues: CASSYLGGANGNQPQHF.